These T cell receptor beta chains were read from a single sample in a study of primary melanoma T cells and metastatic recurrence. Sequencing was performed with immunoSEQ multiplex PCR; in TCRdb, only in-frame clones are kept and a portion is missing. The table records around 140 clones, roughly 88% of them present only once. The source material was melanoma tumor tissue. The receptors come from a human donor with melanoma. Each CDR3 is given with its conserved first and last residue. The order of the fields is V gene, D gene, clone size, J gene, CDR3 DNA, CDR3 protein. A D gene is named only where the DNA matches it firmly. Not every row has a clone size; where given, it reads once, few, many or a size class.

TRBV6-4	.	.	TRBJ2-4	TGTGCCAGCAGTGTGTCTTGGCCCGGGGACATTCAGTACTTC	CASSVSWPGDIQYF
TRBV11-3	.	.	TRBJ2-2	TGTGCCAGCAGCTCATACCGTCACAGGAACACCGGGGAGCTGTTTTTT	CASSSYRHRNTGELFF
TRBV28	TRBD2	once	TRBJ2-3	TGTGCCAGCAGGTTAGCGGGAGGACCTGATACGCAGTATTTT	CASRLAGGPDTQYF
TRBV30	TRBD2	.	TRBJ2-2	TGTGCCTGGAGTTTCGGGACTAGTCACACCGGGGAGCTGTTTTTT	CAWSFGTSHTGELFF
TRBV6-8	.	.	TRBJ2-2	TGTGCCAGCAGTCCACAGGGCACCGGGGAGCTGTTTTTT	CASSPQGTGELFF